Presented here are 30 T cell receptor beta chains from one specimen sequenced in a study of OX40 agonist ivuxolimab in advanced cancers. This table comes from immunoSEQ multiplex PCR, and its TCRdb copy is limited to in-frame clones, with some not included. The sample holds over 30,000 clones; about 80% are singletons and the top ten take about 1.7%. The starting material was CD4+ or CD8+ T cells sorted from blood, obtained in a trial of the OX40 agonist ivuxolimab. These TCRs come from an adult with an advanced solid tumor such as melanoma, head and neck, liver or kidney cancer.

The chain joins TRBV21-1 to TRBJ2-7; the DNA was not used to check the table's D call, TRBD1. TRBV21-1 is a recognized pseudogene. The CDR3 has 16 residues. In DNA, the CDR3 is TGTGCCAGCAGCACCCCCGGGACAGGGTACTCCTACGAGCAGTACTTC. This codes for CASSTPGTGYSYEQYF.

The chain joins TRBV27 to TRBJ1-2; D is perhaps TRBD1 (5 bases). V lost 8 bases, J lost 0 bases, and 19 bases lay in between. Germline values: CDR1 MNHEY, CDR2 SMNVEV (reference sequence). The CDR3 runs 16 residues. This CDR3 reads CASSLGQGASNYGYTF. The CDR3 region has the DNA TGTGCCAGCTCCCTAGGGCAGGGCGCCTCTAACTATGGCTACACCTTC.

V gene TRBV13 combines with J gene TRBJ1-1, with D possibly matching TRBD1 (5 bases). Trimming removed 1 base from V and 1 base from J, with 10 bases in between. Looked up from germline, CDR1 is PRHDT and CDR2 is FYEKMQ (reference sequence). CDR3 length: 15 amino acids. Here the CDR3 DNA reads TGTGCCAGCAGCTTAGCCTTGGGGGGGAACACTGAAGCTTTCTTT. The encoded protein is CASSLALGGNTEAFF.

This clone was seen more than once but under ten times. The chain employs TRBV2 and TRBJ2-1, with 16 nucleotides matching TRBD2. This CDR3 region has 13 residues. The junction had 2 bases not matched to a gene; V was cut back by 3 bases and J by 15 bases. Germline assignment: CDR1 SNHLY and CDR2 FYNNEI. The CDR3 protein is CASSEGLAGGRFF. CDR3 nucleotides: TGTGCCAGCAGTGAGGGACTAGCGGGGGGGCGGTTCTTC. The full variable domain, completed using reference TRBV2 and TRBJ2-1, is EPEVTQTPSHQVTQMGQEVILRCVPISNHLYFYWYRQILGQKVEFLVSFYNNEISEKSEIFDDQFSVERPDGSNFTLKIRSTKLEDSAMYFCASSEGLAGGRFFGPGTRLTVL.

V and J are TRBV7-2 and TRBJ2-5; TRBD1 matches at 8 bases. CDR1 SGHTA and CDR2 FQGNSA come from the germline V gene. Trimming took 5 bases from V and 13 from J; bases not matched to a gene: 6. CDR3 length: 11 amino acids. CDR3 loop: CASSLAGQVYF. The CDR3 region has the DNA TGTGCCAGCAGCCTTGCGGGACAGGTGTACTTC. The full variable domain, completed using reference TRBV7-2 and TRBJ2-5, is GAGVSQSPSNKVTEKGKDVELRCDPISGHTALYWYRQSLGQGLEFLIYFQGNSAPDKSGLPSDRFSAERTGGSVSTLTIQRTQQEDSAVYLCASSLAGQVYFGPGTRLLVL.

This clone was found once. The chain is built from TRBV27 and TRBJ2-7, with TRBD1 identical over 8 bases. CDR1 is MNHEY, CDR2 SMNVEV, per germline (reference sequence). V shed 2 bases and J 3 bases; nucleotides not matched to a gene: 6. The CDR3 is made up of 15 amino acids. The CDR3 protein is CASSLRTGTLYEQYF. The CDR3 nucleotides read TGTGCCAGCAGTTTACGGACAGGGACCCTCTACGAGCAGTACTTC.

The V call is TRBV4-3, the J call TRBJ1-2, with D unclear. CDR3 length: 14 residues. Germline CDR1 reads LGHNA; CDR2 reads YSLEER. V was clipped by 1 base and J by 2 bases, with 8 bases between them. This chain's CDR3 is CASSQVVSNYGYTF. CDR3 coding DNA: TGCGCCAGCAGCCAAGTGGTCAGCAACTATGGCTACACCTTC.

This clone has only one observation. V is TRBV7-9 and J is TRBJ2-2; TRBD1 matches 7 bases. The trim removed 8 bases at V and 7 bases at J, leaving 7 bases unmatched. The CDR3 is 13 amino acids. Germline loops: CDR1 SEHNR, CDR2 FQNEAQ (reference sequence). The CDR3 bases are TGTGCCAGCCTTCAACAGGGGTTCGGGGAGCTGTTTTTT. It specifies CASLQQGFGELFF. The entire variable domain, with the rest obtained from reference TRBV7-9 and TRBJ2-2, is as follows: DTGVSQNPRHKITKRGQNVTFRCDPISEHNRLYWYRQTLGQGPEFLTYFQNEAQLEKSRLLSDRFSAERPKGSFSTLEIQRTEQGDSAMYLCASLQQGFGELFFGEGSRLTVL.

The chain couples TRBV5-6 to TRBJ2-3; D remains unclear. This CDR3 region has 12 residues. V shed 0 bases and J shed 5 bases, with 4 bases lying between them. Looked up from germline, CDR1 is SGHDT and CDR2 is YYEEEE. CDR3 DNA sequence: TGTGCCAGCAGCTTGGTGAGAGATACGCAGTATTTT. Translation: CASSLVRDTQYF.

V and J are TRBV11-2 and TRBJ2-3; D perhaps matches TRBD2 (6 bases). Germline V CDR1 and CDR2: SGHAT, FQNNGV. V was shortened by 5 bases and J by 0 bases, with 15 bases between the two germline ends. The length of the CDR3 is 16 residues. The CDR3 nucleotides are TGTGCCAGCAGCGACACTAGGAGGGCTAGCACAGATACGCAGTATTTT. This codes for CASSDTRRASTDTQYF.

V and J are TRBV29-1 and TRBJ1-1; D is unclear. The germline CDR1 and CDR2 sequences are SQVTM and ANQGSEA. Trimming removed 8 bases from V and 1 base from J, with 8 bases in between. This CDR3 contains 11 residues. The CDR3 protein is CSTGRNTEAFF. The DNA for the CDR3 is TGCAGCACTGGTCGGAACACTGAAGCTTTCTTT.

The rearrangement uses TRBV5-4 and TRBJ2-1, with D uncertain. The germline gives CDR1 SGHNT, CDR2 YYREEE (reference sequence). Trimming cost V 2 bases and J 6 bases, with 12 bases left between them. The CDR3 spans 14 residues. CDR3 amino acids: CASSLRVLVNEQFF. The CDR3 bases are TGTGCCAGCAGCTTACGGGTATTGGTCAATGAGCAGTTCTTC.

The rearrangement uses TRBV19 and TRBJ2-5; 12 positions match TRBD1. The junction had 12 bases not matched to a gene; V was cut back by 5 bases and J by 2 bases. The germline V gene encodes CDR1 LNHDA and CDR2 SQIVND (reference sequence). The length of the CDR3 is 18 residues. CDR3 loop: CASSSGTGGLGEQETQYF. The CDR3 coding sequence is TGTGCCAGTAGTTCCGGGACAGGGGGCCTTGGAGAACAAGAGACCCAGTACTTC.

This clone was seen more than once but under ten times. The chain combines TRBV21-1 with TRBJ1-1; the D call in the table, TRBD1, was not verified against the DNA. TRBV21-1 is tagged as a pseudogene. This CDR3 has 15 residues. CDR3 coding DNA: TGTGCCAGCAGCAAAGCCGGCAGGGTTGACACTGAAGCTTTCTTT. Its translation is CASSKAGRVDTEAFF.

This clone was seen more than once but under ten times. The V gene is TRBV6-1, the J gene TRBJ1-1; D gene unclear. This CDR3 has 15 residues. Trimming shortened V by 6 bases and J by 0 bases, and 14 bases separated the two germline ends. Germline loops: CDR1 MNHNS, CDR2 SASEGT. The DNA of the CDR3 is TGTGCCAGCAGGGCCTTACACCTTCTGAACACTGAAGCTTTCTTT. This codes for CASRALHLLNTEAFF.

The V and J genes are TRBV28 and TRBJ1-5; 7 bases align to TRBD1. Germline CDR1 MDHEN, CDR2 SYDVKM. The CDR3 is 13 residues long. Losses at the gene ends were 6 bases for V and 6 bases for J; bases not matched to a gene: 5. The CDR3 DNA follows: TGTGCCAGCAGACAGACAGGGTCTCAGCCCCAGCATTTT. This gives the protein CASRQTGSQPQHF.

The rearrangement uses TRBV5-5 and TRBJ2-5; 8 positions agree with TRBD1. This CDR3 comprises 15 residues. V trimming: 2 bases; J trimming: 2 bases; junction bases outside the gene matches: 5. Germline loops: CDR1 SGHKS, CDR2 YYEKEE (reference sequence). CDR3 sequence: CASSFDRGGQETQYF. The CDR3 nucleotides read TGTGCCAGCAGCTTCGACAGGGGTGGACAAGAGACCCAGTACTTC.

The V call is TRBV7-9, the J call TRBJ2-1, with TRBD2 identical over 9 bases. Germline CDR1 reads SEHNR; CDR2 reads FQNEAQ (reference sequence). Trimming took 5 bases from V and 6 from J; bases not matched to a gene: 8. The CDR3 runs 15 residues. The CDR3 loop is CASSSSGGLRNEQFF. As DNA, the CDR3 is TGTGCCAGCAGCAGCAGCGGGGGGCTCCGCAATGAGCAGTTCTTC.

The CDR3 is CASSTDSGGSPKEQFF. Written as DNA, the CDR3 is TGTGCCAGTAGTACAGATAGCGGGGGGTCTCCTAAGGAGCAGTTCTTC. V and J are TRBV19 and TRBJ2-1; 10 bases are a match to TRBD2. From germline, CDR1 is LNHDA and CDR2 SQIVND (reference sequence). This CDR3 is built from 16 residues. J lost 10 bases, V lost 4 bases, and 13 bases had no gene match.

This chain connects TRBV4-1 to TRBJ2-3, with 9 bases fitting TRBD2. The J segment lost 0 bases and the V segment lost 0 bases, leaving 7 bases of the junction unmatched. The CDR3 loop spans 18 amino acids. CDR1 and CDR2 from the germline V gene are MGHRA and YSYEKL. Written as DNA, the CDR3 is TGCGCCAGCAGCCAAGAAAGACTAGCGGTATCTAGCACAGATACGCAGTATTTT. Amino acids: CASSQERLAVSSTDTQYF.

The chain links TRBV6-1 to TRBJ2-2; 8 bases line up with TRBD1. The ends lost 2 bases at V and 7 bases at J; junction bases unmatched: 9. Looked up from germline, CDR1 is MNHNS and CDR2 is SASEGT. The CDR3 spans 16 residues. In DNA form, the CDR3 reads TGTGCCAGCAGTGAAAAGGCGGCAGGGGGCGACGGGGAGCTGTTTTTT. It translates to CASSEKAAGGDGELFF.

V is TRBV6-1 and J is TRBJ2-1; 8 positions agree with TRBD2. V shed 8 bases and J 0 bases; nucleotides not matched to a gene: 6. From germline, CDR1 is MNHNS and CDR2 SASEGT. The CDR3 has 15 residues. The CDR3 sequence: CASYGRGASYNEQFF. The CDR3 coding sequence is TGTGCCAGCTACGGGCGGGGGGCCTCCTACAATGAGCAGTTCTTC.

The chain couples TRBV5-5 to TRBJ1-4; TRBD1 agrees at 10 bases. The CDR3 contains 15 residues. Germline CDR1 is SGHKS and CDR2 is YYEKEE (reference sequence). V dropped 2 bases and J dropped 7; count of bases not matched to a gene: 5. For the CDR3, the DNA is TGTGCCAGCAGCTTCGCAGACAGGGGGCCTGAAAAACTGTTTTTT. Its protein product is CASSFADRGPEKLFF. Based on the CDR3 plus reference TRBV5-5 and TRBJ1-4, the full variable domain is DAGVTQSPTHLIKTRGQQVTLRCSPISGHKSVSWYQQVLGQGPQFIFQYYEKEERGRGNFPDRFSARQFPNYSSELNVNALLLGDSALYLCASSFADRGPEKLFFGSGTQLSVL.

The chain couples TRBV6-5 to TRBJ1-1, with 11 positions matching TRBD1. J gave up 3 bases and V 4 bases, and 7 bases lay outside the gene matches. Germline loops: CDR1 MNHEY, CDR2 SVGAGI. The CDR3 has 16 amino acids. The CDR3 is CASSSRTGGVDTEAFF. CDR3 in DNA: TGTGCCAGCAGTTCTCGGACAGGGGGCGTCGACACTGAAGCTTTCTTT.

This CDR3 reads CASSEAGQGRNEQFF. Here the CDR3 DNA reads TGTGCCAGCAGCGAGGCGGGACAGGGGAGAAATGAGCAGTTCTTC. The rearrangement uses TRBV6-5 and TRBJ2-1, with 10 bases matching TRBD1. CDR1 MNHEY and CDR2 SVGAGI come from the germline V gene. V trimming: 6 bases; J trimming: 7 bases; junction bases outside the gene matches: 9. The CDR3 extends over 15 amino acids.

The table lists this clone with a few counts. The genes are TRBV19 and TRBJ1-4, with a weak D call TRBD1 (5 bases). Trimming shortened V by 9 bases and J by 5 bases, and 19 bases separated the two germline ends. Germline assignment: CDR1 LNHDA and CDR2 SQIVND (reference sequence). The CDR3 has 15 amino acids. CDR3 coding DNA: TGTGCCAGGTTACGAAACGGGACTTGCAATGAAAAACTGTTTTTT. This encodes CARLRNGTCNEKLFF.

The chain is built from TRBV7-2 and TRBJ2-5; D perhaps matches TRBD1 (6 bases). The length of the CDR3 is 14 residues. The V end was cut by 5 bases, the J end by 1 base, with 11 bases between. The germline V gene encodes CDR1 SGHTA and CDR2 FQGNSA. The CDR3 nucleotides read TGTGCCAGCAGCCAGAGAGGGGGCCAAGAGACCCAGTACTTC. Translated, it gives CASSQRGGQETQYF.

The chain joins TRBV18 to TRBJ2-7, with no clear D. The CDR3 length is 12 residues. V dropped 3 bases and J dropped 5 bases, with 8 bases sitting between them. The V gene's germline CDR1 is KGHSH and CDR2 LQKENI. The CDR3 region has the DNA TGTGCCAGCTCACCGGGTCGGAACGAGCAGTACTTC. Translated: CASSPGRNEQYF.

The chain recombines TRBV11-3 with TRBJ2-5; 7 nucleotides line up with TRBD1. V gave up 5 bases and J gave up 3 bases; unmatched junction bases: 6. Germline CDR1 SGHNT, CDR2 YENEEA. This CDR3 has 14 residues. CDR3 loop: CASSARDSEETQYF. CDR3 DNA sequence: TGTGCCAGCAGCGCACGGGACAGTGAAGAGACCCAGTACTTC. Supplemented by reference TRBV11-3 and TRBJ2-5, the full variable domain reads EAGVVQSPRYKIIEKKQPVAFWCNPISGHNTLYWYLQNLGQGPELLIRYENEEAVDDSQLPKDRFSAERLKGVDSTLKIQPAELGDSAVYLCASSARDSEETQYFGPGTRLLVL.

J is TRBJ1-5 and V is TRBV7-2, with D possibly being TRBD1 (5 bases). The CDR3 runs 13 residues. V lost 0 bases and J 7 bases, leaving 7 bases between the germline ends. The germline V gene has CDR1 SGHTA and CDR2 FQGNSA. In DNA form, the CDR3 reads TGTGCCAGCAGCTTAGCCCGGGGGCAGCCCCAGCATTTT. Its translation: CASSLARGQPQHF.